The TCR beta chain under discussion was sequenced for a study of blood T cell repertoires in COVID-19 (dated by TCRdb to 2018 to 2020). Context from the whole study: Collaborator samples came from the United States, Italy and Spain and covered acute and convalescent phases of COVID-19. Subjects who had been exposed to COVID-19, were actively infected with it, or had recovered from it provided the deeply sampled blood TCRbeta repertoires that made up the dataset. The prospective study material was composed of cDNA or gDNA derived from T cells, B-cell-depleted T cells, or PBMCs. A de-identified subject ID, COVID-19 status, age in years and sex were almost always included in the sample metadata. Samples came from the ongoing ImmuneRACE study (first 160 participants) plus 1,254 subjects from 6 global collaborators. The repertoires were made available in a free public database intended to serve as a resource for research on the immune response to SARS-CoV-2. HLA class I and class II types, where available, came from metadata supplied by the sample provider rather than from assay-based typing.

The V end gives up 2 bases and the J end 6 bases, leaving 1 base in the junction not matched to a gene. CDR1 and CDR2, per the germline V gene (reference sequence), are SEHNR and FQNEAQ. The CDR3 numbers 15 residues from cysteine through phenylalanine. Left in the record is the CDR3 DNA by itself, 45 bases read in frame from the first base. What the study reported, not specific to this receptor: Clinical and demographic metadata were provided uncurated, with the amount varying by source and participant.

TCRbeta CDR3 regions were amplified from genomic DNA by means of the immunoSEQ Assay, a bias-controlled multiplex PCR. The authors' analysis ran thus. Nucleated cell counts per sample were estimated from amplification of reference gene primers within the assay. Sequence reads were collapsed and filtered to measure the absolute abundance of every unique TCRbeta CDR3 rearrangement. For each sample, productive Simpson clonality was calculated by taking the square root of Simpson's diversity index across productive rearrangements. TCRdb took this table from immuneACCESS and kept in-frame rearrangements with V and J called. Such tables lack part of the clones; where checked against another copy, unresolved V genes explain under half of the gap, and the rest is unexplained. V and J calls plus clone size are reproduced from that table; the DNA served to infer D and trimming. Recorded for this sample are 300,000 to 450,000 clones; 85% of them occurred a single time. Of the sample, roughly 3.4% is held by the ten largest clones.

Whole blood was collected in K2EDTA tubes by collaborating institutions according to the institutions' own protocols. For TCRbeta analysis, collaborators shipped samples in one of three forms: frozen whole blood, isolated PBMCs, or DNA extracted from either of those sample types. On this clone itself: The specificity of this receptor is unknown. No base quality information exists; no much larger clone differs at one position.

The sequence derives from a woman between 18 and 30 years old with acute or convalescent COVID-19. The V gene is TRBV7-9 and the J gene is TRBJ1-6; 10 of the junction bases match TRBD1. The sequenced material came from peripheral blood. Here the CDR3 is given as CASSLRQGANSPLHF. The nucleotide sequence is given as TGTGCCAGCAGCTTAAGACAGGGGGCTAATTCACCCCTCCACTTT.